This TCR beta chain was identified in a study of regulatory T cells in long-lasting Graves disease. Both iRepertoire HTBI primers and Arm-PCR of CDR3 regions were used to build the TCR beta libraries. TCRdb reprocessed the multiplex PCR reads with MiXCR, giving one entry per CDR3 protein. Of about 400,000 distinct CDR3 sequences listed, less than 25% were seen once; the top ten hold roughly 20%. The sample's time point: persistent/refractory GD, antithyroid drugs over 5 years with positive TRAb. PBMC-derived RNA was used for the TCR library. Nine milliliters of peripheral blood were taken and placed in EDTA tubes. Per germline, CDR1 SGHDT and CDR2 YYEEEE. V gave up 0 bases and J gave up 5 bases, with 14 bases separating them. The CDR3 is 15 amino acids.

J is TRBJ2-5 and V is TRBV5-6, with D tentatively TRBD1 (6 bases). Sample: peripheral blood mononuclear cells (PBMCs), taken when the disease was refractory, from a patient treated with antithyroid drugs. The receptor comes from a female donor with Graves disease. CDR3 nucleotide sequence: TGTGCCAGCAGCTTGGTCCAGGGGTGGGATGAGACCCAGTACTTC. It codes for CASSLVQGWDETQYF. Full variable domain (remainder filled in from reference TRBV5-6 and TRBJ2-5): DAGVTQSPTHLIKTRGQQVTLRCSPKSGHDTVSWYQQALGQGPQFIFQYYEEEERQRGNFPDRFSGHQFPNYSSELNVNALLLGDSALYLCASSLVQGWDETQYFGPGTRLLVL.